This T cell receptor beta chain was observed in a study of T cells expressing NK-cell markers. Overall study findings and caveats: NKG2C+ dominant clonotypes from roughly 6 donors made up about 1.0-7.5% of CD8+ T cells.

TCRdb reprocessed the 5' RACE reads, with one entry per CDR3 protein and no DNA. This sample's table has roughly 150,000 distinct CDR3 sequences. With regard to this clonotype: The antigen is undetermined.

The CDR3 is 14 residues long. The specimen sequenced was blood T cells: a sorted CD56 or NKG2C T cell subset, CD4+ or CD8+ T cells, or bulk PBMC T cells (not recorded which). The clonotype comes from a woman aged 18-69 years in good health. The chain carries TRBV12-3 or TRBV12-4 and TRBJ2-2; the D call from TCRdb, TRBD2, cannot be confirmed without DNA. This chain's CDR3 is CASSPSGNTGELFF.